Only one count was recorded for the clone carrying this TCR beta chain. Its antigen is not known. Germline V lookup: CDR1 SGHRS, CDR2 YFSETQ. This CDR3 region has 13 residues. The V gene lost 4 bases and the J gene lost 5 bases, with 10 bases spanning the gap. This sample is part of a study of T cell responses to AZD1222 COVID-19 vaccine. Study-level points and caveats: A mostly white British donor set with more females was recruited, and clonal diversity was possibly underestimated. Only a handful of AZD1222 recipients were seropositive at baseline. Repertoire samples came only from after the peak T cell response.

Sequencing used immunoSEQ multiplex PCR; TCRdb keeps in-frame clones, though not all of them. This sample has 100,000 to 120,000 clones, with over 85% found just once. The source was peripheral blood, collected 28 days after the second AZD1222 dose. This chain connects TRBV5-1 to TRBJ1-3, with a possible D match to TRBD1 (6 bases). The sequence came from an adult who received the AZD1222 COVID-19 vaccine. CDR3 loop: CASSLQGRNTIYF. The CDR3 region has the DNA TGCGCCAGCAGCCTCCAGGGGCGAAACACCATATATTTT.